The rows below give T cell receptor beta chains drawn from one sample of a study of shared clonotypes between healthy human individuals. Assay used: immunoSEQ multiplex PCR; TCRdb lists only in-frame clones, some missing. The sample yields around 610,000 clones, roughly 95% seen once. Input material: naive CD8+ T cells sorted from blood. The receptors shown here come from a woman in her 30s in good health. Each CDR3 is given with its conserved first and last residue. The order of the fields is clone size, D gene, V gene, J gene, CDR3 protein, CDR3 DNA. A D gene is named only where the DNA matches it firmly. A clone size is listed for some rows: how often the clone was seen (once, few, many), or a class if it is expanded.

>once|TRBD2|TRBV19|TRBJ2-1
CATAGESYNEQFF
TGTGCCACGGCGGGAGAATCTTACAATGAGCAGTTCTTC
>once|NA|TRBV28|TRBJ1-5
CASSLRVSNQPQHF
TGTGCCAGCAGTCTTCGGGTCTCCAATCAGCCCCAGCATTTT
>NA|NA|TRBV7-8|TRBJ1-2
CASTHTQDRPYGYTF
TGTGCCAGCACCCACACCCAGGACAGACCCTATGGCTACACCTTC
>NA|TRBD2|TRBV6-5|TRBJ2-1
CASSYRLAGNEQFF
TGTGCCAGCAGTTATCGACTAGCGGGGAATGAGCAGTTCTTC
>NA|NA|TRBV7-9|TRBJ1-3
CASDSPLFSGNTIYF
TGTGCCAGCGATAGTCCCCTCTTCTCTGGAAACACCATATATTTT
>NA|NA|TRBV7-8|TRBJ2-1
CASSLDMGAGNEQFF
TGTGCCAGCAGCTTAGATATGGGCGCAGGGAATGAGCAGTTCTTC
>NA|NA|TRBV2|TRBJ2-7
CASNPVGTQAYEQYF
TGTGCCAGCAATCCAGTAGGGACTCAAGCCTACGAGCAGTACTTC
>NA|NA|TRBV4-1|TRBJ1-5
CASSQTALSNQPQHF
TGCGCCAGCAGCCAAACCGCTCTAAGCAATCAGCCCCAGCATTTT
>NA|NA|TRBV2|TRBJ1-2
CASEKYSQGYTF
TGTGCCAGCGAAAAGTACAGTCAGGGCTACACCTTC
>NA|NA|TRBV19|TRBJ2-7
CASRARDQTYEQYF
TGTGCCAGTAGGGCCCGGGACCAAACCTACGAGCAGTACTTC
>NA|TRBD2|TRBV7-8|TRBJ2-3
CASSPSGRFLDTQYF
TGTGCCAGCAGCCCGAGCGGGAGATTCCTAGATACGCAGTATTTT
>NA|NA|TRBV6-6|TRBJ1-5
CASSLGSNQPQHF
TGTGCCAGCAGTTTGGGCAGCAATCAGCCCCAGCATTTT
>once|TRBD2|TRBV7-2|TRBJ2-1
CASSLVAGGSSYNEQFF
TGTGCCAGCAGCTTAGTAGCGGGGGGTAGCTCCTACAATGAGCAGTTCTTC
>NA|TRBD1|TRBV19|TRBJ1-2
CASTQTYGQGIRYGYTF
TGTGCCAGTACCCAAACATACGGACAGGGAATACGCTATGGCTACACCTTC
>NA|TRBD2|TRBV9|TRBJ2-7
CASSGHPGLAGAYEQYF
TGTGCCAGCAGCGGACATCCTGGACTAGCGGGAGCCTACGAGCAGTACTTC
>NA|NA|TRBV7-9|TRBJ2-7
CASSSPGSSYEQYF
TGTGCCAGCAGCTCTCCCGGGTCGTCCTACGAGCAGTACTTC
>once|NA|TRBV5-6|TRBJ2-7
CASSLAGTYEQYF
TGTGCCAGCAGCTTGGCGGGTACCTACGAGCAGTACTTC
>NA|NA|TRBV4-1|TRBJ2-6
CASSQEGSGANVLTF
TGCGCCAGCAGCCAAGAGGGGTCTGGGGCCAACGTCCTGACTTTC
>NA|NA|TRBV28|TRBJ2-3
CASSLGRGSGTDTQYF
TGTGCCAGCAGTCTCGGTCGGGGAAGCGGCACAGATACGCAGTATTTT
>NA|TRBD2|TRBV5-5|TRBJ2-7
CASSILAGFYEQYF
TGTGCCAGCAGCATTCTAGCGGGGTTCTACGAGCAGTACTTC
>NA|TRBD1|TRBV27|TRBJ2-1
CASSKGDRGSYNEQFF
TGTGCCAGCAGTAAAGGGGACAGGGGGTCCTACAATGAGCAGTTCTTC
>NA|TRBD2|TRBV29-1|TRBJ2-1
CSVELAVYNEQFF
TGCAGCGTTGAACTAGCGGTCTACAATGAGCAGTTCTTC
>NA|TRBD2|TRBV11-2|TRBJ2-7
CASSLAFGLAGGYEQYF
TGTGCCAGCAGCTTAGCCTTTGGACTAGCGGGTGGGTACGAGCAGTACTTC
>NA|TRBD2|TRBV7-6|TRBJ2-7
CASSRGLADSYEQYF
TGTGCCAGCAGCCGGGGACTAGCGGATTCCTACGAGCAGTACTTC
>NA|NA|TRBV19|TRBJ2-3
CASSNRLVAYPLDTQYF
TGTGCCAGTAGTAACAGACTAGTCGCTTACCCGTTGGATACGCAGTATTTT
>NA|NA|TRBV5-6|TRBJ2-1
CASSHSLNEQFF
TGTGCCAGCAGCCACTCTCTCAATGAGCAGTTCTTC
>NA|NA|TRBV20-1|TRBJ2-7
CSVAPFLEQYF
TGCAGTGTAGCGCCCTTTCTCGAGCAGTACTTC
>NA|NA|TRBV13|TRBJ2-1
CASLQAGKGEQFF
TGTGCCAGTCTCCAAGCCGGGAAGGGTGAGCAGTTCTTC
>NA|TRBD1|TRBV27|TRBJ2-1
CASSYSTGDRYNEQFF
TGTGCCAGCAGTTATTCGACAGGGGACCGATACAATGAGCAGTTCTTC